The clone carrying this T cell receptor (beta chain) appeared a few times. There are 16 residues in the CDR3. After removal of 4 bases from V and 3 bases from J, the junction contained 6 bases not matched to a gene. The germline V gene encodes CDR1 MNHNS and CDR2 SASEGT. The data belong to a study of blood T cell repertoires in COVID-19. Across the study: Sites in the United States, Italy and Spain provided acute and convalescent COVID-19 samples. PBMCs, B-cell-depleted T cells, or T cells provided the cDNA or gDNA that made up the material.

In the study's own analysis: Amplified reference gene primers provided the basis for estimating nucleated cell counts. Here immunoSEQ multiplex PCR was the method, and the copy in TCRdb shows in-frame clones only, minus some. That table supplies the V and J calls and clone size; D and trimming were determined from the DNA. Of 70,000 or so clones listed, about 80% are singletons. Specimen: peripheral blood. The chain recombines TRBV6-1 with TRBJ1-6, with 7 nucleotides matching TRBD1. The source of this sequence is an older woman with acute or convalescent COVID-19. The CDR3 nucleotides are TGTGCCAGCAGTGCCGACAGGGTCGGCTATAATTCACCCCTCCACTTT. It yields the protein CASSADRVGYNSPLHF.